These 22 T cell receptor beta chains share one sample of origin, sequenced in a study of cytomegalovirus exposure and HLA in healthy donors. Clones were sequenced by immunoSEQ multiplex PCR, and TCRdb holds only the in-frame ones, with some missing. The sample holds around 300,000 clones; 86% are singletons and the top ten take approximately 1%. The specimen sequenced was PBMCs. The receptor source for this set is a woman under 30 in good health and CMV-seronegative.

The chain joins TRBV6-4 to TRBJ1-6; D not resolved. The CDR3 sequence is 16 residues long. The germline gives CDR1 MRHNA, CDR2 SNTAGT. V lost 5 bases and J lost 4, with 15 bases in between. CDR3 sequence (DNA): TGTGCCAGCAGTCCGGTCCCTGTCTCATATAATTCACCCCTCCACTTT. It encodes CASSPVPVSYNSPLHF.

The V gene is TRBV5-1, the J gene TRBJ1-6; no reliable D call. The CDR3 sequence is 13 residues long. In germline, CDR1 is SGHRS, CDR2 YFSETQ. Trimming took off 1 base at V and 7 bases at J, with 6 bases between the two ends. CDR3 loop: CASSLSVNSPLHF. The CDR3 DNA reads as TGCGCCAGCAGCTTGTCTGTGAATTCACCCCTCCACTTT. Looking up the rest from reference TRBV5-1 and TRBJ1-6 gives the full variable domain: KAGVTQTPRYLIKTRGQQVTLSCSPISGHRSVSWYQQTPGQGLQFLFEYFSETQRNKGNFPGRFSGRQFSNSRSEMNVSTLELGDSALYLCASSLSVNSPLHFGNGTRLTVT.

This clone has just one count. This chain uses TRBV6-5 with TRBJ1-6, with D tentatively TRBD1 (6 bases). The V end lost 4 bases, the J end lost 7 bases, and 11 bases lay between the germline ends. Per the germline V gene, CDR1 is MNHEY and CDR2 is SVGAGI. The CDR3 covers 14 residues. Written as DNA, the CDR3 is TGTGCCAGCAGTTGGGACATTCCAAATTCACCCCTCCACTTT. It specifies CASSWDIPNSPLHF.

The CDR3: CASSSPSGRAVEQFF. As DNA, the CDR3 is TGCGCCAGCAGCTCACCTAGCGGGAGGGCCGTCGAGCAGTTCTTC. The chain couples TRBV5-1 to TRBJ2-1, with 12 bases aligning to TRBD2. The CDR3 covers 15 residues. Losses at the gene ends were 3 bases for V and 10 bases for J; bases not matched to a gene: 8. Looked up from germline, CDR1 is SGHRS and CDR2 is YFSETQ.

The chain has TRBV27 and TRBJ2-2; 8 nucleotides match TRBD1. The junction had 15 bases not matched to a gene; V was cut back by 7 bases and J by 5 bases. Per germline, CDR1 MNHEY and CDR2 SMNVEV (reference sequence). The CDR3 length is 17 residues. In DNA form, the CDR3 reads TGTGCCAGCACGGGGCCGACAGGGGCAAGCTCGACCGGGGAGCTGTTTTTT. It codes for CASTGPTGASSTGELFF.

The chain employs TRBV9 and TRBJ1-1; TRBD1 agrees at 8 bases. CDR3 length equals 16 residues. CDR1 is SGDLS, CDR2 YYNGEE, per germline. V gave up 0 bases and J gave up 3 bases; unmatched junction bases: 7. This CDR3 reads CASSVDGRQGHTEAFF. CDR3 nucleotides: TGTGCCAGCAGCGTAGATGGACGACAGGGGCACACTGAAGCTTTCTTT.

The chain has TRBV6-1 and TRBJ1-2, with D maybe TRBD1 (5 bases). This CDR3 comprises 16 residues. The V end lost 4 bases, the J end lost 5 bases, and 20 bases lay between the germline ends. Germline-derived CDR1 and CDR2 are MNHNS and SASEGT. CDR3 DNA sequence: TGTGCCAGCAGTGGAGGATCCCGGGACTTAATTTATGGCTACACCTTC. It yields the protein CASSGGSRDLIYGYTF.

This clone was seen more than once but under ten times. The genes are TRBV27 and TRBJ2-7, with 7 bases fitting TRBD2. Germline V gives CDR1 MNHEY, CDR2 SMNVEV (reference sequence). This CDR3 has 16 residues. Germline trimming cut 0 bases from V and 3 bases from J; bases unmatched to any gene: 8. CDR3 nucleotides: TGTGCCAGCAGTTTATCGGCTCCGGGGGGTGGCTACGAGCAGTACTTC. Encoded protein: CASSLSAPGGGYEQYF.

The gene calls are TRBV30 and TRBJ1-4, with 9 bases identical to TRBD1. The CDR3 covers 17 residues. Germline V gene data show CDR1 as GTSNPN and CDR2 as SVGIG (reference sequence). Trimming took 2 bases from V and 7 from J; bases not matched to a gene: 14. The chain's CDR3 is CAWSQTGGAGDGEKLFF. The CDR3 nucleotides are TGTGCCTGGAGTCAAACAGGGGGCGCGGGAGATGGTGAAAAACTGTTTTTT.

The chain couples TRBV5-4 to TRBJ2-7; TRBD1 matches 9 bases. There are 15 residues in the CDR3. With 3 bases clipped from V and 4 bases from J, the junction kept 8 bases outside the gene matches. The V gene's germline CDR1 is SGHNT and CDR2 YYREEE (reference sequence). CDR3 nucleotides: TGTGCCAGCAGCTCCGGGGGACAGGGTCCTTACGAGCAGTACTTC. Translating gives CASSSGGQGPYEQYF.

CDR3 bases: TGCAGTGCTAGGAGGAACACTGAAGCTTTCTTT. This translates into CSARRNTEAFF. The V gene is TRBV20-1, the J gene TRBJ1-1; D gene unclear. The CDR3 totals 11 residues. From germline, CDR1 is DFQATT and CDR2 SNEGSKA (reference sequence). V lost 3 bases and J 1 base, leaving 3 bases between the germline ends.

The DNA for the CDR3 is TGCGCCAGCAGCCTCCTCGTCGGCAGGGCCACCGGGGAGCTGTTTTTT. The encoded protein is CASSLLVGRATGELFF. This chain joins TRBV4-3 and TRBJ2-2; weak D call: TRBD1 (5 bases). The V and J ends lost 4 bases and 4 bases respectively, with 16 bases between them. The CDR3 is 16 residues long. CDR1 and CDR2 from the germline V gene are LGHNA and YSLEER.

The chain uses TRBV7-6 and TRBJ1-5; 7 nucleotides align to TRBD1. Germline CDR1 is SGHVS and CDR2 is FNYEAQ. The CDR3 runs to 14 residues. The J segment lost 6 bases and the V segment lost 4 bases, leaving 6 bases of the junction unmatched. CDR3 sequence reads: CASSSTGMGQPQHF. The CDR3 nucleotides read TGTGCCAGCAGCTCGACAGGGATGGGTCAGCCCCAGCATTTT.

This chain joins TRBV2 and TRBJ1-2, with D possibly being TRBD1 (5 bases). The CDR3 is 12 amino acids. Germline CDR1 is SNHLY and CDR2 is FYNNEI. Trimming took 2 bases from V and 4 from J, leaving 5 bases between them. CDR3 region: CASSEQGYGYTF. In DNA, the CDR3 is TGTGCCAGCAGTGAACAGGGCTATGGCTACACCTTC.

This sequence joins TRBV2 and TRBJ2-1, with D perhaps TRBD1 (6 bases). The germline gives CDR1 SNHLY, CDR2 FYNNEI. Trimming removed 6 bases at V and 3 bases at J, with 12 bases between. CDR3 length equals 14 residues. The CDR3 DNA reads TGTGCCAGCAGAGCAGGACAGCTCTACAATGAGCAGTTCTTC. It is translated as CASRAGQLYNEQFF.

This clone has a handful of counts. Other nucleotide sequences in the sample specify the same CDR3. The V and J genes are TRBV30 and TRBJ1-5; TRBD1 matches 7 bases. The CDR3 runs 12 residues. Germline values: CDR1 GTSNPN, CDR2 SVGIG (reference sequence). Trimming removed 5 bases from V and 6 bases from J; junction bases left unmatched: 4. In DNA form, the CDR3 reads TGTGCCTGGTCGACAGGGCCTCAGCCCCAGCATTTT. This translates into CAWSTGPQPQHF. The variable domain in full, completed from reference TRBV30 and TRBJ1-5, reads SQTIHQWPATLVQPVGSPLSLECTVEGTSNPNLYWYRQAAGRGLQLLFYSVGIGQISSEVPQNLSASRPQDRQFILSSKKLLLSDSGFYLCAWSTGPQPQHFGDGTRLSIL.

V usage is TRBV7-8 and J usage is TRBJ1-2; the D is unclear. The CDR3 is made up of 15 amino acids. Between the trimmed V and J ends, which lost 5 bases and 6 bases, there was a span of 19 bases. In germline, CDR1 is SGHVS, CDR2 FQNEAQ. CDR3 DNA sequence: TGTGCCAGCAGCCTCGAATTGAGAGGTTTCCATGGCTACACCTTC. It encodes CASSLELRGFHGYTF.

The chain recombines TRBV30 with TRBJ1-2; 8 nucleotides line up with TRBD1. This CDR3 is built from 14 residues. Germline V CDR1 and CDR2: GTSNPN, SVGIG (reference sequence). V lost 2 bases to trimming and J lost 6 bases; unmatched junction nucleotides: 8. CDR3 in DNA: TGTGCCTGGAGTCCAATCGGGACAGGTGATGGCTACACCTTC. The encoded protein is CAWSPIGTGDGYTF.

The rearrangement links TRBV30 to TRBJ2-3; 9 nucleotides agree with TRBD1. Trimming cost V 5 bases and J 3 bases; bases outside gene matches: 0. Germline CDR1 reads GTSNPN; CDR2 reads SVGIG (reference sequence). This CDR3 contains 12 residues. The CDR3 DNA reads as TGTGCCTGGGGGACAGGGACAGATACGCAGTATTTT. The encoded protein is CAWGTGTDTQYF.

The chain is built from TRBV7-9 and TRBJ2-5; maybe TRBD1 (7 bases). V shed 2 bases and J shed 5 bases, with 15 bases lying between them. The CDR3 consists of 15 residues. The germline CDR1 and CDR2 sequences are SEHNR and FQNEAQ (reference sequence). In nucleotides, the CDR3 is TGTGCCAGCAGCTTATGGCAGGGGGGATCGGAGACCCAGTACTTC. Translating it yields CASSLWQGGSETQYF. The full variable domain, rest sourced from reference TRBV7-9 and TRBJ2-5, is DTGVSQNPRHKITKRGQNVTFRCDPISEHNRLYWYRQTLGQGPEFLTYFQNEAQLEKSRLLSDRFSAERPKGSFSTLEIQRTEQGDSAMYLCASSLWQGGSETQYFGPGTRLLVL.

This clone has a single count. V and J are TRBV5-1 and TRBJ2-5; D unclear. The CDR3 is 10 residues long. Per the germline V gene, CDR1 is SGHRS and CDR2 is YFSETQ. The V end lost 4 bases, the J end lost 5 bases, and 3 bases lay between the germline ends. The CDR3 here is CASSGETQYF. The DNA for the CDR3 is TGCGCCAGCAGCGGCGAGACCCAGTACTTC.

This chain connects TRBV5-4 to TRBJ1-2, with D unclear. V was shortened by 2 bases and J by 1 base, with 12 bases between the two germline ends. The CDR3 sequence is 15 residues long. Germline V gene data show CDR1 as SGHNT and CDR2 as YYREEE (reference sequence). DNA for the CDR3: TGTGCCAGCAGCTTTGGGCAGCTCCTTAACTATGGCTACACCTTC. Protein: CASSFGQLLNYGYTF.